This TCR beta chain is drawn from a study of regulatory T cells in long-lasting Graves disease. Stated time point: persistent/refractory GD, antithyroid drugs over 5 years with positive TRAb. PBMC RNA was the source of the TCR library. EDTA tubes received around 10 milliliters of drawn peripheral blood. TCR beta libraries were built with iRepertoire HTBI primers and Arm-PCR of CDR3 regions. Per the authors' pipeline: Looking across samples, the authors found 55 to 70 TRBV and 14 to 15 TRBJ segments. TCRdb reanalysed the multiplex PCR reads using MiXCR and keeps one entry per CDR3 protein. Clone size and V and J calls follow TCRdb, not the original study. Of roughly 500,000 distinct CDR3 sequences in the sample, around 20% were seen once. The study, taken as a whole, reports: The work looked only at peripheral blood and did not look at thyroid tissue. Persistent disease showed a preference for TRBV28, TRBJ1-2 and TRBJ2-5.

Trimming took off 3 bases at V and 9 bases at J, with 12 bases between the two ends. This CDR3 contains 13 residues. The germline V gene encodes CDR1 MDHEN and CDR2 SYDVKM. This clonotype was observed at least ten times. Antigen specificity is unknown. The sample was peripheral blood mononuclear cells (PBMCs), taken when the disease was refractory, from a patient treated with antithyroid drugs. The chain employs TRBV28 and TRBJ1-5, with D tentatively TRBD1 (5 bases). The clonotype originates from a female donor with Graves disease. CDR3 nucleotides: TGTGCCAGCAGTTTGGGGCGGACTCTGCCCCAGCATTTT. It specifies CASSLGRTLPQHF.